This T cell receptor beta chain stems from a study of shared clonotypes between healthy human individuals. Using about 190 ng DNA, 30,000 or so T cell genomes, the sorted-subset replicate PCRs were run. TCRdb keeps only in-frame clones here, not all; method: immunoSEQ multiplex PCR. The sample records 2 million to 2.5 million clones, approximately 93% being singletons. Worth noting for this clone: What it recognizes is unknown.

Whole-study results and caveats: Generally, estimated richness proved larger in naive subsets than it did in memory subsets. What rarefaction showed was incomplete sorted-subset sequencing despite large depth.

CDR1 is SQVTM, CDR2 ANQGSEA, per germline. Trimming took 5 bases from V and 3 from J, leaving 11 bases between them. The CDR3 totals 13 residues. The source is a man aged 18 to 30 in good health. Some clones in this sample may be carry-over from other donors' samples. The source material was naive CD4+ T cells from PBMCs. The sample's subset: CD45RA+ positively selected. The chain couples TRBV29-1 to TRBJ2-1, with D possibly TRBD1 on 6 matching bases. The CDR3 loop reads CSVKGQYYNEQFF. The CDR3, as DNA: TGCAGCGTTAAGGGACAATACTACAATGAGCAGTTCTTC.